This TCR beta chain was documented in a study of blood T cell repertoires in COVID-19. The germline V gene encodes CDR1 SGHAT and CDR2 FQNNGV. The CDR3 consists of 14 residues. With 1 base removed from V and 4 bases from J, the gap between germline ends came to 7 bases. Repertoires were generated with immunoSEQ multiplex PCR, while TCRdb's copy carries only in-frame clones and drops some. The sample lists 200,000 to 300,000 clones, over 90% seen once, with over 0.65% in the top ten. The TCR was taken from a young man with COVID-19, enrolled during active disease. The sample was peripheral blood. This rearrangement joins TRBV11-2 to TRBJ1-4; no firm D call. The CDR3 region has the DNA TGTGCCAGCAGCTTAGGGCAGTTTAATGAAAAACTGTTTTTT. It specifies CASSLGQFNEKLFF.